This TCR beta chain was profiled in a study of PD-1 blockade in mismatch repair-deficient tumors. Data came from immunoSEQ multiplex PCR; TCRdb stores just in-frame clones and leaves some out. Of approximately 100,000 clones in the sample, approximately 83% were seen once. Between the trimmed V and J ends, which lost 2 bases and 6 bases, there was a span of 11 bases. CDR1 SNHLY and CDR2 FYNNEI come from the germline V gene. This CDR3 has 13 residues. The TCR sequence derives from an adult with mismatch repair-deficient cancer. The rearrangement uses TRBV2 and TRBJ2-7; a possible D gene is TRBD2 (6 bases). Here the sequenced sample was peripheral blood, taken approximately 36 weeks after starting pembrolizumab. The CDR3 loop reads CASSELEGGEQYF. CDR3 nucleotides: TGTGCCAGCAGTGAACTTGAGGGAGGCGAGCAGTACTTC.